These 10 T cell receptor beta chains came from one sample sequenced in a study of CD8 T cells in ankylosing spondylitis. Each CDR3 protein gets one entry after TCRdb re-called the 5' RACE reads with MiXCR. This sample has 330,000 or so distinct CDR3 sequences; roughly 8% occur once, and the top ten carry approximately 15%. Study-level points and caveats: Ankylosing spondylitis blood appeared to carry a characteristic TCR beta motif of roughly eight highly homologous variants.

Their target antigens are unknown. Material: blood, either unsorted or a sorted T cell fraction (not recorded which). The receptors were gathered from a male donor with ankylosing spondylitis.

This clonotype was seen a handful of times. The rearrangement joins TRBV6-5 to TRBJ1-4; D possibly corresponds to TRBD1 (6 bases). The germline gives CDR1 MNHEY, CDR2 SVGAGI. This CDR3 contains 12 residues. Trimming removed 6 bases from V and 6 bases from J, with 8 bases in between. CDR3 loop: CASRHRDEKLFF. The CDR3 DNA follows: TGTGCCAGCAGACACAGGGATGAAAAACTGTTTTTT.

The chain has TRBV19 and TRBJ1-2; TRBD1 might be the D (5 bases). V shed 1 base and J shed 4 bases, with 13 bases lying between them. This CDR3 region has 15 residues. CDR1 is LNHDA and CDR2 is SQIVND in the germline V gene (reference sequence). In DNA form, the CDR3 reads TGTGCCAGTAGTATAGCTCAACAGGTGTTCTATGGCTACACCTTC. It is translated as CASSIAQQVFYGYTF.

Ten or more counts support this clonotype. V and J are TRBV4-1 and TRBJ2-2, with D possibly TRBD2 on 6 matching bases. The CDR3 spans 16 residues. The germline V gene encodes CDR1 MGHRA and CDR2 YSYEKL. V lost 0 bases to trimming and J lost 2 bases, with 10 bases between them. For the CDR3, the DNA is TGCGCCAGCAGCCAAGATTTCGGGGGAAACACCGGGGAGCTGTTTTTT. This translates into CASSQDFGGNTGELFF.

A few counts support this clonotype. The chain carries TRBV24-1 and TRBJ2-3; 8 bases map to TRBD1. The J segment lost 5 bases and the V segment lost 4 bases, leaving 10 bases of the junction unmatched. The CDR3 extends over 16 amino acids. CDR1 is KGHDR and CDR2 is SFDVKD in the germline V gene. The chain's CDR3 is CATSDNGQGGLDTQYF. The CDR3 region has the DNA TGTGCCACCAGTGACAACGGACAGGGAGGATTAGATACGCAGTATTTT.

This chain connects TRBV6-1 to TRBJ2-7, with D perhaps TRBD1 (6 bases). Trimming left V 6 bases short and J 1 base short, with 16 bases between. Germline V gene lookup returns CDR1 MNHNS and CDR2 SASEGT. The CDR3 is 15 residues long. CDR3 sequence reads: CASRPPSDSSYEQYF. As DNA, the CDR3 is TGTGCCAGCAGACCCCCCTCGGACAGTTCCTACGAGCAGTACTTC.

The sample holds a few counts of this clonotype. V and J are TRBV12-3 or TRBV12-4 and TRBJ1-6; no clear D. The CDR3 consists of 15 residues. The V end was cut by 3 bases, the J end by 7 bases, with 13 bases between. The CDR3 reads CASSLGGRRNSPLHF. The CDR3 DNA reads TGTGCCAGCAGTTTGGGAGGCCGTCGAAATTCACCCCTCCACTTT.

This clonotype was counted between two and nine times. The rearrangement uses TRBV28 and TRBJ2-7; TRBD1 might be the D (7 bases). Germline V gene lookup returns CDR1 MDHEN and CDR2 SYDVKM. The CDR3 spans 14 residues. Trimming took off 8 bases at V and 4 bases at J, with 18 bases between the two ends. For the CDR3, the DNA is TGTGCCAGCCAAGGAGGGGGCCGAGGGTACGAGCAGTACTTC. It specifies CASQGGGRGYEQYF.

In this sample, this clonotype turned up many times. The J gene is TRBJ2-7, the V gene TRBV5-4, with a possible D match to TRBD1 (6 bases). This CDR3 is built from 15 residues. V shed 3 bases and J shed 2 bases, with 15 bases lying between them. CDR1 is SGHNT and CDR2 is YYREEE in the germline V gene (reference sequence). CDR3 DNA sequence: TGTGCCAGCAGCTCGGGGACACCCTCCGCCTACGAGCAGTACTTC. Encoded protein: CASSSGTPSAYEQYF.

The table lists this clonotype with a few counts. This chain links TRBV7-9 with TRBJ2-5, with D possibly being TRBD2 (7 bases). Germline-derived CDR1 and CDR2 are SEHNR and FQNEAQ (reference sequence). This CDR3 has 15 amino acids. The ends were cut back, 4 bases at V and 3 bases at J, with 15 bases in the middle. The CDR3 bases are TGTGCCAGCAGCTGGGGGGGCGGTCGAGAAGAGACCCAGTACTTC. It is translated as CASSWGGGREETQYF.

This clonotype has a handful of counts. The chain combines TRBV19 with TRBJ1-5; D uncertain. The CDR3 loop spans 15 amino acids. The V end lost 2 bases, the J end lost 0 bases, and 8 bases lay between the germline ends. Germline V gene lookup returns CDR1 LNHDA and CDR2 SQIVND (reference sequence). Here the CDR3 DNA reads TGTGCCAGTAGTATACTGCTTCTTAGCAATCAGCCCCAGCATTTT. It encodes CASSILLLSNQPQHF. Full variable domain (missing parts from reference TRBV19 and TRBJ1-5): DGGITQSPKYLFRKEGQNVTLSCEQNLNHDAMYWYRQDPGQGLRLIYYSQIVNDFQKGDIAEGYSVSREKKESFPLTVTSAQKNPTAFYLCASSILLLSNQPQHFGDGTRLSIL.